Only a few counts were recorded for the clone carrying this T cell receptor beta chain. This specimen belongs to a study of T-cell reconstitution after alpha-beta-depleted transplantation in children. Unique molecular identifiers were incorporated during preparation of the TCRbeta library. TCRdb analysed the PCR reads with MiXCR anew, one entry per CDR3 protein. Of about 230,000 distinct CDR3 sequences in the sample, roughly 9% are singletons; the top ten hold less than 8%. The specimen comprised PBMCs from the stem cell graft donor, sampled from the stem cell graft. The sequence derives from a human donor who donated a stem cell graft to a child with acute lymphoblastic leukemia.

CDR3 sequence reads: CASSSGQGALHSGNTIYF. The CDR3 DNA is TGTGCCAGCAGCTCGGGACAGGGGGCCCTACACTCTGGAAACACCATATATTTT. V gene TRBV7-9 combines with J gene TRBJ1-3; 12 bases are a match to TRBD1. After removal of 4 bases from V and 0 bases from J, the junction contained 7 bases not matched to a gene. Germline CDR1 and CDR2: SEHNR and FQNEAQ (reference sequence). CDR3 length equals 18 residues.